The 11 T cell receptor beta chains below were found in one sample sequenced in a study of T cell responses to AZD1222 COVID-19 vaccine. Sequenced by immunoSEQ multiplex PCR; TCRdb stores in-frame clones only, minus some. The top ten hold 1.6% of the sample, which has around 150,000 clones, more than 85% seen once. The sequencing used peripheral blood, collected on day 0 of AZD1222 vaccination. Every receptor here comes from an adult in good health.

The chain carries TRBV30 and TRBJ1-2; D may be TRBD1 (6 bases). Germline V gene lookup returns CDR1 GTSNPN and CDR2 SVGIG (reference sequence). The CDR3 consists of 15 residues. The V end lost 3 bases, the J end lost 2 bases, and 16 bases lay between the germline ends. The CDR3 is CAWSLGQLKNYGYTF. In DNA, the CDR3 is TGTGCCTGGAGCCTCGGACAGCTGAAAAACTATGGCTACACCTTC. Full variable domain (remainder filled in from reference TRBV30 and TRBJ1-2): SQTIHQWPATLVQPVGSPLSLECTVEGTSNPNLYWYRQAAGRGLQLLFYSVGIGQISSEVPQNLSASRPQDRQFILSSKKLLLSDSGFYLCAWSLGQLKNYGYTFGSGTRLTVV.

With respect to this clone: This sample includes further DNA sequences coding for the same CDR3. The genes are TRBV9 and TRBJ1-2, with a weak D call TRBD1 (5 bases). V was pared by 2 bases and J by 1 base, with 6 bases between. The CDR3 length is 13 residues. In germline, CDR1 is SGDLS, CDR2 YYNGEE. CDR3 sequence: CASSVGGNYGYTF. The CDR3 bases are TGTGCCAGCAGCGTTGGGGGTAACTATGGCTACACCTTC.

V is TRBV30 and J is TRBJ2-7, with no clear D. This CDR3 is built from 13 residues. V was cut by 0 bases and J by 0 bases, with 6 bases left in between. CDR1 GTSNPN and CDR2 SVGIG come from the germline V gene (reference sequence). DNA of the CDR3: TGTGCCTGGAGTGTCAGGTCCTCCTACGAGCAGTACTTC. Translated, it gives CAWSVRSSYEQYF.

The rearrangement links TRBV20-1 to TRBJ1-1, with D perhaps matching TRBD1 (5 bases). V gave up 3 bases and J gave up 0 bases, with 14 bases separating them. This CDR3 is built from 15 residues. Germline values: CDR1 DFQATT, CDR2 SNEGSKA (reference sequence). CDR3 DNA sequence: TGCAGTGCTAGTTCAAGGGGCAGGGTGAACACTGAAGCTTTCTTT. Its protein is CSASSRGRVNTEAFF.

The chain uses TRBV7-2 and TRBJ1-2; TRBD1 agrees at 8 bases. V dropped 5 bases and J dropped 4; count of bases not matched to a gene: 9. This CDR3 region has 15 residues. CDR1 is SGHTA, CDR2 FQGNSA, per germline. CDR3 residues: CASSPPTGVLYGYTF. In nucleotides, the CDR3 is TGTGCCAGCAGCCCACCGACAGGGGTACTCTATGGCTACACCTTC. Full variable domain (remainder filled in from reference TRBV7-2 and TRBJ1-2): GAGVSQSPSNKVTEKGKDVELRCDPISGHTALYWYRQSLGQGLEFLIYFQGNSAPDKSGLPSDRFSAERTGGSVSTLTIQRTQQEDSAVYLCASSPPTGVLYGYTFGSGTRLTVV.

The V gene is TRBV19, the J gene TRBJ2-1; 8 bases fit TRBD1. The CDR3 runs to 17 residues. V trimming: 1 base; J trimming: 5 bases; junction bases outside the gene matches: 10. The V gene's germline CDR1 is LNHDA and CDR2 SQIVND (reference sequence). The CDR3: CASSIALDRVFHNEQFF. In DNA form, the CDR3 reads TGTGCCAGTAGTATAGCCCTGGACAGGGTATTCCACAATGAGCAGTTCTTC.

The chain couples TRBV4-3 to TRBJ1-6, with D possibly TRBD1 on 5 matching bases. The ends were cut back, 3 bases at V and 7 bases at J, with 10 bases in the middle. Germline loops: CDR1 LGHNA, CDR2 YSLEER. This CDR3 comprises 14 residues. For the CDR3, the DNA is TGCGCCAGCAGCCAGGGGACTTGGAATTCACCCCTCCACTTT. It is translated as CASSQGTWNSPLHF.

The rearrangement joins TRBV6-2 or TRBV6-3 to TRBJ2-7; 7 bases line up with TRBD2. The CDR3 extends over 15 amino acids. With V trimmed by 0 bases and J by 2 bases, 4 bases remained unmatched. Germline CDR1 and CDR2: MNHEY and SVGEGT. CDR3 sequence reads: CASSYSRGYPYEQYF. The CDR3 DNA follows: TGTGCCAGCAGTTACTCGCGGGGGTATCCCTACGAGCAGTACTTC.

The chain joins TRBV9 to TRBJ2-1; tentative D call: TRBD2 (6 bases). CDR1 and CDR2 from the germline V gene are SGDLS and YYNGEE. V lost 4 bases and J 8 bases, leaving 10 bases between the germline ends. There are 12 residues in the CDR3. CDR3 residues: CASSPREDEQFF. CDR3 nucleotides: TGTGCCAGCAGCCCCAGGGAGGATGAGCAGTTCTTC. Looking up the rest from reference TRBV9 and TRBJ2-1 gives the full variable domain: DSGVTQTPKHLITATGQRVTLRCSPRSGDLSVYWYQQSLDQGLQFLIQYYNGEERAKGNILERFSAQQFPDLHSELNLSSLELGDSALYFCASSPREDEQFFGPGTRLTVL.

This clone came up once. The chain carries TRBV7-2 and TRBJ2-1; D tentatively fits TRBD1 or TRBD2 (5 bases each). The germline gives CDR1 SGHTA, CDR2 FQGNSA. Trimming stripped 0 bases from V and 9 bases from J, with 12 bases between. The length of the CDR3 is 14 residues. Written as DNA, the CDR3 is TGTGCCAGCAGCTTAGCCGGGACGGTCGGTGAGCAGTTCTTC. Protein: CASSLAGTVGEQFF.

This sequence joins TRBV18 and TRBJ2-7; 10 bases agree with TRBD2. CDR1 and CDR2 from the germline V gene are KGHSH and LQKENI. The CDR3 consists of 16 residues. Trimming removed 0 bases from V and 6 bases from J; junction bases left unmatched: 8. The CDR3 loop reads CASSPPSLAGVSEQYF. CDR3 DNA: TGTGCCAGCTCACCACCCTCGCTAGCGGGAGTCAGCGAGCAGTACTTC.